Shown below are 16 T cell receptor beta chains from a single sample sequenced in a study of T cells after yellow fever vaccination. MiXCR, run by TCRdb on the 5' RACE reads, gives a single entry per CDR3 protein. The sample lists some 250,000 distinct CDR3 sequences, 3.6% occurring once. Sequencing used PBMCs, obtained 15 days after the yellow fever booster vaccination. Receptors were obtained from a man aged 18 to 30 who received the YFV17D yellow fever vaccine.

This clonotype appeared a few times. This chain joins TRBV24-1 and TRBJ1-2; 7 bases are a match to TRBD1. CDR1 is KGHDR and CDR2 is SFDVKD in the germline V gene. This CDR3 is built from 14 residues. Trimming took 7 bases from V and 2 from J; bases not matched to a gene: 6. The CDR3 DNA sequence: TGTGCCACCAGGTCGACAGGGAAGAACTATGGCTACACCTTC. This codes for CATRSTGKNYGYTF.

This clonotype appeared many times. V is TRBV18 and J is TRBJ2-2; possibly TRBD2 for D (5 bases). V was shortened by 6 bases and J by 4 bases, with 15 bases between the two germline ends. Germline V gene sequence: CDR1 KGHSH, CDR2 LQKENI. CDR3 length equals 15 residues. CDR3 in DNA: TGTGCCAGCTCCGCGCAAGCGGACGTCACCGGGGAGCTGTTTTTT. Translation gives CASSAQADVTGELFF. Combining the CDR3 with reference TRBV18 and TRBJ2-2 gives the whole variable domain NAGVMQNPRHLVRRRGQEARLRCSPMKGHSHVYWYRQLPEEGLKFMVYLQKENIIDESGMPKERFSAEFPKEGPSILRIQQVVRGDSAAYFCASSAQADVTGELFFGEGSRLTVL.

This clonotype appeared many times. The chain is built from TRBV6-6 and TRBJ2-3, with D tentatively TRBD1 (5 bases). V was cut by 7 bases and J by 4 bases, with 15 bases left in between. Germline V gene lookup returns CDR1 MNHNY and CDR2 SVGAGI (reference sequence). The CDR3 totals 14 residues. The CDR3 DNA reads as TGTGCCAGCATTGAGACCGTGGGGCCAGATACGCAGTATTTT. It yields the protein CASIETVGPDTQYF.

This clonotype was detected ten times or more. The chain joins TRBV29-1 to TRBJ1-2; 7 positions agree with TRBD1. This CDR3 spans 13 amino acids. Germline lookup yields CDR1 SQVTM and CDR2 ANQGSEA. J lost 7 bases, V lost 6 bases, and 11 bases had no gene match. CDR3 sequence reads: CSVATTGKGGYTF. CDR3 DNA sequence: TGCAGCGTAGCCACGACAGGGAAAGGTGGCTACACCTTC.

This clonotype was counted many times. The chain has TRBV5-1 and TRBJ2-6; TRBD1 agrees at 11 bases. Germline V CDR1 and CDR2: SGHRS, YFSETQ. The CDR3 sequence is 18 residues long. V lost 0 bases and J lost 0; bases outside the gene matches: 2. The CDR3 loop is CASSLAGTGGSGANVLTF. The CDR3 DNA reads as TGCGCCAGCAGCTTGGCCGGGACAGGGGGCTCTGGGGCCAACGTCCTGACTTTC.

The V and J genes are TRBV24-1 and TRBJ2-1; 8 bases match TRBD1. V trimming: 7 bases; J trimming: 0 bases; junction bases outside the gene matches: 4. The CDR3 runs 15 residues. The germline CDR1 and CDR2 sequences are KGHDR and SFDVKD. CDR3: CATSATGGSYNEQFF. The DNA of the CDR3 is TGTGCCACCAGCGCCACAGGGGGCTCCTACAATGAGCAGTTCTTC.

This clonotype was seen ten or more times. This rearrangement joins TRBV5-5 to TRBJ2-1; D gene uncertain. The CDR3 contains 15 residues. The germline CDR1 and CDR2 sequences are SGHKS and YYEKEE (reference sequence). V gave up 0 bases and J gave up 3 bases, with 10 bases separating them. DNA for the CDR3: TGTGCCAGCAGCTTGGGAGGAAGTGGCTACAATGAGCAGTTCTTC. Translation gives CASSLGGSGYNEQFF.

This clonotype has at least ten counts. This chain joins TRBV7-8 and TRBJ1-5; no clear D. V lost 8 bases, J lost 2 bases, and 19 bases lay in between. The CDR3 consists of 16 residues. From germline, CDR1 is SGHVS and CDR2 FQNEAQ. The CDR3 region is CASDPGTVIGNQPQHF. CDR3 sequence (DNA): TGTGCCAGCGACCCGGGCACAGTGATAGGCAATCAGCCCCAGCATTTT.

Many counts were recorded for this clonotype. CDR3 DNA: TGTGCCAGCAGTTCGCCCCGGCTCTCCTACGAGCAGTACTTC. This gives the protein CASSSPRLSYEQYF. The V and J genes are TRBV12-3 or TRBV12-4 and TRBJ2-7, with D unresolved. This CDR3 has 14 residues. The V and J ends lost 4 bases and 0 bases respectively, with 10 bases between them.

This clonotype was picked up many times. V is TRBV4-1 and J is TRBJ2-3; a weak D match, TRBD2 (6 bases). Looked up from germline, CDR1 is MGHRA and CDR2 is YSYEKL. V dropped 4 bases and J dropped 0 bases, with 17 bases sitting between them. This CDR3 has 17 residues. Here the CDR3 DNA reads TGCGCCAGCAGCCCCCGAGGGAGGACAACTAGCACAGATACGCAGTATTTT. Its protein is CASSPRGRTTSTDTQYF.

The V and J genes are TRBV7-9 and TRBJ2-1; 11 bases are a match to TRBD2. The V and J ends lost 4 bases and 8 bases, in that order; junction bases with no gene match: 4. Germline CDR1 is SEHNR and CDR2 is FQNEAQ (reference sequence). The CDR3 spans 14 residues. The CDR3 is CASSSGTSGDEQFF. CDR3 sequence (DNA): TGTGCCAGCAGCTCCGGGACTAGCGGTGATGAGCAGTTCTTC.

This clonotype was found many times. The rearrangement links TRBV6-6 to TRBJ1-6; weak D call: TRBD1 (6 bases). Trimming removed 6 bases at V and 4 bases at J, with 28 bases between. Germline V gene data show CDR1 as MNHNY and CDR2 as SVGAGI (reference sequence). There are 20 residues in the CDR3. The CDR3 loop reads CASSFPPGQSLGGYNSPLHF. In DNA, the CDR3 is TGTGCCAGCAGCTTCCCGCCGGGACAATCCTTGGGGGGATATAATTCACCCCTCCACTTT.

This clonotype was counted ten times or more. The CDR3: CASSQDPGRNTEAFF. The CDR3, as DNA: TGTGCCAGCAGCCAAGATCCGGGACGAAACACTGAAGCTTTCTTT. The chain carries TRBV4-2 and TRBJ1-1; the D gene is possibly TRBD1 (5 bases). The CDR3 is 15 amino acids. Germline CDR1 LGHNA, CDR2 YNFKEQ. Trimming shortened V by 0 bases and J by 2 bases, and 10 bases separated the two germline ends.

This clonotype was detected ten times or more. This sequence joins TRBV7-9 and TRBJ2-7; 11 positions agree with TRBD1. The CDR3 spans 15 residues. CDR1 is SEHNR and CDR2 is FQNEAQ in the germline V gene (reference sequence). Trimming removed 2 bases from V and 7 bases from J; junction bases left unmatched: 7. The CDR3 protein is CASSLRTGGRWEQYF. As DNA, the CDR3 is TGTGCCAGCAGCTTAAGGACAGGGGGCAGGTGGGAGCAGTACTTC.

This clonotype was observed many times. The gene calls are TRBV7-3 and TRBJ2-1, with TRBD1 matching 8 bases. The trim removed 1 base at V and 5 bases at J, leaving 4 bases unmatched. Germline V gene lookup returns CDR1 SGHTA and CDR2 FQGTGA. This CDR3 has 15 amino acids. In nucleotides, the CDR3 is TGTGCCAGCAGCTTAAGACAGGGGATTAACAATGAGCAGTTCTTC. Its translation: CASSLRQGINNEQFF.

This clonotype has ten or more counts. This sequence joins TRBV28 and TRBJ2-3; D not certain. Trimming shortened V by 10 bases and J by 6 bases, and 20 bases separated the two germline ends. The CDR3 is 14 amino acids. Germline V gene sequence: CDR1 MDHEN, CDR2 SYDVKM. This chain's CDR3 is CATGALTLSDTQYF. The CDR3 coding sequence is TGTGCCACCGGAGCTCTGACCCTCAGTGATACGCAGTATTTT. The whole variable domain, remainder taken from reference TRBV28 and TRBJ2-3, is DVKVTQSSRYLVKRTGEKVFLECVQDMDHENMFWYRQDPGLGLRLIYFSYDVKMKEKGDIPEGYSVSREKKERFSLILESASTNQTSMYLCATGALTLSDTQYFGPGTRLTVL.